The rows below give T cell receptor beta chains drawn from one sample of a study of blood T cell repertoires in COVID-19. Some clones are missing from TCRdb's copy, which holds only in-frame ones; the method was immunoSEQ multiplex PCR. Here the sample spans roughly 390,000 clones, about 85% being singletons. Sequenced input: peripheral blood. The receptors originated from a woman under 30 with acute or convalescent COVID-19. The CDR3 runs from the conserved cysteine through the conserved F or W. D genes are given only for firm matches. Some rows mark clone size as missing; the rest say once, few, many or name a class of expanded clone.

v_gene,d_gene,j_gene,abundance,CDR3aa,CDR3nt
TRBV28,NA,TRBJ2-2,NA,CASMGGLLNTGELFF,TGTGCCAGCATGGGGGGTCTCCTTAACACCGGGGAGCTGTTTTTT
TRBV19,TRBD2,TRBJ2-7,NA,CASRSLSGPRNEQYF,TGTGCCAGTAGAAGCCTTAGCGGGCCTCGCAACGAGCAGTACTTC
TRBV7-2,NA,TRBJ2-6,NA,CASSFRSSGANVLTF,TGTGCCAGCAGCTTTCGGAGCTCTGGGGCCAACGTCCTGACTTTC
TRBV7-9,TRBD2,TRBJ2-7,NA,CASSLTSGRGPDEEQYF,TGTGCCAGCAGCTTGACTAGCGGGAGGGGCCCGGATGAAGAGCAGTACTTC
TRBV5-5,TRBD1,TRBJ1-4,NA,CASGMTGGSEKLFF,TGTGCCAGCGGGATGACAGGGGGTTCTGAAAAACTGTTTTTT
TRBV7-9,NA,TRBJ2-2,NA,CASSLGLMGPGELFF,TGTGCCAGCAGCTTGGGACTCATGGGTCCCGGGGAGCTGTTTTTT
TRBV5-1,NA,TRBJ2-2,once,CASSLRERGTGELFF,TGCGCCAGCAGCTTGAGGGAGAGAGGCACCGGGGAGCTGTTTTTT
TRBV2,NA,TRBJ2-7,NA,CASSGGGYNEQYF,TGTGCCAGCAGTGGTGGGGGGTACAACGAGCAGTACTTC
TRBV12-3/TRBV12-4,NA,TRBJ1-4,once,CASGSGKLFF,TGTGCCAGCGGCTCGGGAAAACTGTTTTTT
TRBV9,TRBD1,TRBJ1-5,NA,CASSETGDNQPQHF,TGTGCCAGCAGTGAGACAGGGGACAATCAGCCCCAGCATTTT
TRBV3-1/TRBV3-2,NA,TRBJ1-6,NA,CASSQAVTTNSPLHF,TGTGCCAGCAGCCAAGCAGTCACTACCAATTCACCCCTCCACTTT
TRBV3-1/TRBV3-2,NA,TRBJ1-3,NA,CASSQDISQVGNTIYF,TGTGCCAGCAGCCAAGATATCAGCCAGGTTGGAAACACCATATATTTT
TRBV4-1,TRBD2,TRBJ2-5,NA,CASSQAQGLAGGETQYF,TGCGCCAGCAGCCAAGCCCAGGGACTAGCGGGGGGGGAGACCCAGTACTTC
TRBV28,TRBD1,TRBJ1-1,NA,CASSFGTGNTEAFF,TGTGCCAGCAGCTTTGGGACAGGGAACACTGAAGCTTTCTTT
TRBV2,TRBD2,TRBJ2-5,once,CASTPLAGVRETQYF,TGTGCCAGCACCCCTCTAGCGGGAGTGAGAGAGACCCAGTACTTC
TRBV18,NA,TRBJ1-6,NA,CASSPIENSPLHF,TGTGCCAGCTCACCTATCGAGAATTCACCCCTCCACTTT
TRBV7-6,NA,TRBJ1-4,few,CASSLTDNEGEKLFF,TGTGCCAGCAGCTTAACGGACAACGAAGGGGAAAAACTGTTTTTT
TRBV5-3,TRBD1,TRBJ1-2,NA,CARSPGQGFSNYGYTF,TGTGCCAGAAGCCCGGGACAGGGTTTCTCTAACTATGGCTACACCTTC
TRBV20-1,NA,TRBJ2-2,once,CSARSLGELFF,TGCAGTGCTAGATCCCTCGGGGAGCTGTTTTTT
TRBV27,TRBD2,TRBJ2-3,NA,CASSASGGTDTQYF,TGTGCCAGCAGTGCGAGCGGGGGCACAGATACGCAGTATTTT
TRBV11-1,NA,TRBJ2-3,few,CASSLSRTDTQYF,TGTGCCAGCAGCTTATCGAGGACAGATACGCAGTATTTT
TRBV11-2,NA,TRBJ1-2,NA,CASSLTTGLYTF,TGTGCCAGCAGCTTAACGACAGGTCTCTACACCTTC
TRBV7-9,NA,TRBJ1-6,NA,CASSLTFGRPSPLHF,TGTGCCAGCAGCTTAACGTTCGGCAGGCCTTCACCCCTCCACTTT
TRBV28,TRBD1,TRBJ1-2,NA,CASSEFPGTVYGYTF,TGTGCCAGCAGTGAGTTCCCCGGGACAGTCTATGGCTACACCTTC
TRBV14,NA,TRBJ2-1,NA,CASSRVRSEQFF,TGTGCCAGCAGCCGGGTGAGGAGTGAGCAGTTCTTC
TRBV27,NA,TRBJ1-2,NA,CASSPRVYGGSGYGYTF,TGTGCCAGCAGTCCCCGGGTTTATGGGGGGTCGGGCTATGGCTACACCTTC
TRBV5-4,TRBD2,TRBJ2-2,NA,CASSSLAGVGTGELFF,TGTGCCAGCAGCTCCCTAGCGGGAGTGGGCACCGGGGAGCTGTTTTTT
TRBV6-4,NA,TRBJ2-1,NA,CASSDSAGSFVDEQFF,TGTGCCAGCAGTGACTCTGCCGGGAGCTTCGTCGATGAGCAGTTCTTC
TRBV6-5,TRBD1,TRBJ1-1,few,CASSPQGVNTEAFF,TGTGCCAGCAGTCCCCAGGGGGTGAACACTGAAGCTTTCTTT
TRBV28,NA,TRBJ1-3,few,CASSLLAPPGRNTIYF,TGTGCCAGCAGTTTATTAGCGCCCCCCGGAAGAAACACCATATATTTT
TRBV5-1,TRBD2,TRBJ2-1,NA,CASSSPVAGASGFF,TGCGCCAGCAGCTCTCCGGTAGCGGGGGCTTCGGGGTTCTTC
TRBV27,TRBD2,TRBJ2-1,NA,CASSLSTSGEVSDEQFF,TGTGCCAGCAGTTTATCAACTAGCGGAGAGGTGAGCGATGAGCAGTTCTTC
TRBV5-1,TRBD1,TRBJ1-1,NA,CASSLAVDRGPNTEAFF,TGCGCCAGCAGCTTGGCCGTGGACAGGGGGCCGAACACTGAAGCTTTCTTT
TRBV9,NA,TRBJ1-5,NA,CASSAIGGNQPQHF,TGTGCCAGCAGCGCGATTGGGGGGAATCAGCCCCAGCATTTT